The TCR beta chain under discussion was sequenced for a study of blood T cell repertoires in COVID-19. Before being deemed recovered, Cohort 3 donors had two negative PCRs, clearance, or symptom resolution. This clone was detected once. As originally analysed: From reference gene primer amplification, estimates of nucleated cell counts were derived. TCRdb's table, derived via immunoSEQ multiplex PCR, lists solely in-frame clones and lacks some. V, J and clone size were drawn from that table, and D and trimming were deduced from the DNA. The sample lists roughly 190,000 clones, about 85% occurring once. CDR3 length: 13 residues. V was shortened by 5 bases and J by 2 bases, with 10 bases between the two germline ends. Germline V lookup: CDR1 SGHVS, CDR2 FNYEAQ.

This sequence originates from a woman between 25 and 40 years old who had recovered from COVID-19. Sequencing input: PBMCs or T cells enriched from blood (not recorded which). The chain is built from TRBV7-6 and TRBJ2-7, with D perhaps matching TRBD2 (5 bases). CDR3 in amino acids: CASSLEAPYEQYF. Written as DNA, the CDR3 is TGTGCCAGCAGCCTGGAGGCCCCCTACGAGCAGTACTTC.